This entry lists 2 T cell receptor beta chains sequenced from one sample in a study of beta chain features in type 1 diabetes. For these TCRs, the target antigens are not known. Expressed TCRB transcripts were sequenced, since all the RNA that had been isolated was reverse transcribed. Produced via immunoSEQ multiplex PCR; TCRdb's table is partial and in-frame only. The top ten hold roughly 0.7% of the sample, which has about 160,000 clones, about 9% seen once. Study-level findings and limits: Significant though moderate, a shortening of TCRB CDR3s appeared in all four CD4+ subsets of Type 1 diabetes patients.

Sequencing input: central memory CD4+ T cells from blood. These receptors all come from a woman aged 25 to 39 with type 1 diabetes.

This clone came up a few times. The rearrangement links TRBV7-9 to TRBJ2-1; 12 bases match TRBD2. The germline gives CDR1 SEHNR, CDR2 FQNEAQ (reference sequence). The CDR3 covers 13 residues. V lost 8 bases, J lost 4 bases, and 0 bases stayed unmatched. The CDR3 bases are TGTGCCAGCGGACTAGCGGGGTACAATGAGCAGTTCTTC. It codes for CASGLAGYNEQFF.

This clone was seen a few times. The genes are TRBV2 and TRBJ1-5; 8 bases agree with TRBD1. Germline V CDR1 and CDR2: SNHLY, FYNNEI. V dropped 1 base and J dropped 0; count of bases not matched to a gene: 2. The CDR3 sequence is 16 residues long. The CDR3 sequence: CASSEGTGHSNQPQHF. CDR3 DNA: TGTGCCAGCAGTGAAGGGACAGGGCATAGCAATCAGCCCCAGCATTTT. The complete variable domain, with remaining parts taken from reference TRBV2 and TRBJ1-5, reads EPEVTQTPSHQVTQMGQEVILRCVPISNHLYFYWYRQILGQKVEFLVSFYNNEISEKSEIFDDQFSVERPDGSNFTLKIRSTKLEDSAMYFCASSEGTGHSNQPQHFGDGTRLSIL.